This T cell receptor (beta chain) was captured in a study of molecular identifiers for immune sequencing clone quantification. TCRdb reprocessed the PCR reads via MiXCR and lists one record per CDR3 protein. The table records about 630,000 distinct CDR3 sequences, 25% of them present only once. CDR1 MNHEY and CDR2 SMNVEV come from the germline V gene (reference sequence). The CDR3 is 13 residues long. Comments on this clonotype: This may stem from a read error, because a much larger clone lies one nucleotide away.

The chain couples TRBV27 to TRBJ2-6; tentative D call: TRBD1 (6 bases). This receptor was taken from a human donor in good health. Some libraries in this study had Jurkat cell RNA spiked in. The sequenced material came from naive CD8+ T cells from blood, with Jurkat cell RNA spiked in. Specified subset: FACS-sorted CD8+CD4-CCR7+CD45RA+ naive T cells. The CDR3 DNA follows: TGTGCCAGCAAGGGGGATGGGGCCAACGTCCTGGCTTTC. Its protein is CASKGDGANVLAF.